The next 23 T cell receptor beta chains were all read from a single sample in a study of read filtering for tumor transcriptome and immune sequencing. Molecular barcoded adaptors covering alpha/delta and beta/gamma chains were used on about 390 ng RNA. TCRdb ran MiXCR on the reads and lists one entry per CDR3 protein. This table has over 50,000 distinct CDR3 sequences, about a fifth appearing once. The sequencing sample was made of a population of CD138-negative cells sorted from bone marrow. The receptors were sampled from a donor at least 40 years old with multiple myeloma.

This clonotype has ten or more counts. This chain uses TRBV7-6 with TRBJ2-3; 11 bases are shared with TRBD2. Trimming cost V 0 bases and J 6 bases; bases outside gene matches: 8. Germline CDR1 and CDR2: SGHVS and FNYEAQ. The CDR3 consists of 17 residues. The chain's CDR3 is CASSLAFGLAGRDTQYF. The DNA for the CDR3 is TGTGCCAGCAGCTTAGCGTTCGGACTAGCGGGTCGCGATACGCAGTATTTT.

This clonotype was observed many times. This chain connects TRBV12-3 or TRBV12-4 to TRBJ2-7, with 9 bases matching TRBD1. V dropped 7 bases and J dropped 7; count of bases not matched to a gene: 5. There are 12 residues in the CDR3. CDR3 sequence reads: CASKQGAGEQYF. CDR3 sequence (DNA): TGTGCCAGCAAACAGGGGGCGGGTGAGCAGTACTTC.

In this sample, this clonotype turned up a few times. The V call is TRBV11-2, the J call TRBJ2-2; TRBD1 matches 7 bases. With V trimmed by 4 bases and J by 5 bases, 4 bases remained unmatched. Germline loops: CDR1 SGHAT, CDR2 FQNNGV. There are 14 residues in the CDR3. CDR3 nucleotide sequence: TGTGCCAGCAGCTCGAACAGGGGAACCGGGGAGCTGTTTTTT. As protein: CASSSNRGTGELFF.

In its sample, this clonotype was seen many times. CDR3 nucleotides: TGTGCCAGCATCAGCGGGGGGCTAGCCGGGGAGCTGTTTTTT. It translates to CASISGGLAGELFF. This chain uses TRBV7-2 with TRBJ2-2; the match to TRBD2 covers 9 bases. Germline CDR1 and CDR2: SGHTA and FQGNSA. The ends lost 7 bases at V and 6 bases at J; junction bases unmatched: 6. CDR3 length: 14 amino acids.

On this clonotype itself: A far larger clone is one nucleotide away, so this likely arose from a read error. The gene calls are TRBV7-7 and TRBJ2-1; possible D gene TRBD1, 6 bases. Germline V lookup: CDR1 SSHAT, CDR2 FNYEAQ (reference sequence). The CDR3 covers 16 residues. The CDR3 loop reads CASGLGLGHIYNEQFF. The CDR3 DNA sequence: TGTGCCAGCGGCTTAGGCCTGGGACACATCTACAATGAGCAGTTCTTC.

In its sample, this clonotype was seen many times. This sequence joins TRBV10-1 and TRBJ1-1; D ambiguous. V was cut by 2 bases and J by 7 bases, with 8 bases left in between. The germline V gene has CDR1 WNHNN and CDR2 SYGVQD (reference sequence). The CDR3 extends over 12 amino acids. CDR3 region: CASSERMGEAFF. CDR3 DNA sequence: TGCGCCAGCAGTGAGCGTATGGGTGAAGCTTTCTTT.

This clonotype has at least ten counts. The rearrangement links TRBV9 to TRBJ2-2; 15 nucleotides match TRBD2. Germline CDR1 is SGDLS and CDR2 is YYNGEE. J was trimmed by 2 bases and V by 3 bases; bases with no gene match: 2. CDR3 length equals 17 residues. This CDR3 is CASSGTSGGANTGELFF. DNA for the CDR3: TGTGCCAGCAGCGGGACTAGCGGGGGGGCCAACACCGGGGAGCTGTTTTTT.

This clonotype was found a few times. The chain is built from TRBV6-6 and TRBJ1-2; TRBD1 might be the D (6 bases). The CDR3 is 16 amino acids. Germline-derived CDR1 and CDR2 are MNHNY and SVGAGI (reference sequence). V was trimmed by 5 bases and J by 1 base, leaving 17 bases between them. CDR3 protein: CASSTQDRILNYGYTF. CDR3 nucleotides: TGTGCCAGCAGTACCCAAGACAGGATACTTAACTATGGCTACACCTTC.

For this clonotype: One base away lies a much larger clone, so this may be a sequencing read error. The chain couples TRBV6-5 to TRBJ2-3; TRBD2 agrees at 10 bases. Per the germline V gene, CDR1 is MNHEY and CDR2 is SVGAGI. The CDR3 loop spans 13 amino acids. The CDR3 DNA reads TGTACCAGCAAGCTAGCGGGGGCGAATACGCAGTATTTT. It is translated as CTSKLAGANTQYF.

Only a few counts were recorded for this clonotype. The genes are TRBV5-1 and TRBJ2-2, with 10 bases matching TRBD2. Germline V gene data show CDR1 as SGHRS and CDR2 as YFSETQ. This CDR3 is 16 amino acids long. The J segment lost 0 bases and the V segment lost 8 bases, leaving 7 bases of the junction unmatched. DNA for the CDR3: TGCGCCAGTCACCCTAGCGGGGGAACGAACACCGGGGAGCTGTTTTTT. Protein: CASHPSGGTNTGELFF.

The sample holds many counts of this clonotype. The chain recombines TRBV28 with TRBJ1-1; D not resolved. V lost 8 bases and J lost 0, with 10 bases in between. The germline V gene has CDR1 MDHEN and CDR2 SYDVKM. CDR3 size: 13 residues. CDR3 nucleotides: TGTGCCAGCCTACAGACGATGAACACTGAAGCTTTCTTT. This encodes CASLQTMNTEAFF.

Ten or more counts support this clonotype. The V and J genes are TRBV20-1 and TRBJ2-1; D unclear. Trimming cost V 0 bases and J 5 bases, with 8 bases left between them. This CDR3 has 13 amino acids. Per the germline V gene, CDR1 is DFQATT and CDR2 is SNEGSKA (reference sequence). The CDR3 here is CSARDHRNNEQFF. The DNA for the CDR3 is TGCAGTGCTAGAGATCACAGAAACAATGAGCAGTTCTTC.

This clonotype occurred many times. The chain combines TRBV2 with TRBJ2-7, with TRBD2 as a possible D gene (5 bases). This CDR3 region has 13 residues. V was pared by 7 bases and J by 2 bases, with 12 bases between. CDR1 is SNHLY and CDR2 is FYNNEI in the germline V gene. The CDR3 reads CASKAGITYEQYF. Written as DNA, the CDR3 is TGTGCCAGCAAGGCGGGCATTACCTACGAGCAGTACTTC. Complete variable domain (other parts from reference TRBV2 and TRBJ2-7): EPEVTQTPSHQVTQMGQEVILRCVPISNHLYFYWYRQILGQKVEFLVSFYNNEISEKSEIFDDQFSVERPDGSNFTLKIRSTKLEDSAMYFCASKAGITYEQYFGPGTRLTVT.

This clonotype appeared a few times. This chain uses TRBV20-1 with TRBJ2-3; the match to TRBD2 covers 7 bases. The V segment lost 5 bases and the J segment 3 bases; nucleotides outside the gene matches: 14. The CDR3 is 16 residues long. Germline V gene data show CDR1 as DFQATT and CDR2 as SNEGSKA (reference sequence). CDR3 nucleotide sequence: TGCAGTGCTGGAGGAGGAGCGGGGACGGGGACAGATACGCAGTATTTT. It is translated as CSAGGGAGTGTDTQYF.

This clonotype showed up many times. V usage is TRBV7-2 and J usage is TRBJ1-1; D is unclear. This CDR3 spans 13 amino acids. V lost 0 bases to trimming and J lost 3 bases, with 5 bases between them. Per the germline V gene, CDR1 is SGHTA and CDR2 is FQGNSA. The CDR3 loop reads CASSLAADTEAFF. Written as DNA, the CDR3 is TGTGCCAGCAGCTTAGCGGCTGACACTGAAGCTTTCTTT.

This clonotype was seen only a few times. This may come from a read error, since a much larger clone is one base off. The chain employs TRBV19 and TRBJ2-2; D ambiguous. The CDR3 spans 15 residues. V was cut by 6 bases and J by 6 bases, with 17 bases left in between. The V gene's germline CDR1 is LNHDA and CDR2 SQIVND (reference sequence). CDR3 sequence: CASSHPTSGPGELFF. The CDR3 DNA reads TGTGCCAGTAGCCACCCCACTTCTGGACCCGGGGAGCTGTTTTTT.

J is TRBJ2-7 and V is TRBV2, with 7 bases aligning to TRBD1. The CDR3 is made up of 14 amino acids. The germline CDR1 and CDR2 sequences are SNHLY and FYNNEI. With 6 bases clipped from V and 2 bases from J, the junction kept 7 bases outside the gene matches. CDR3 coding DNA: TGTGCCAGCAGCCCGGACAGGCCGACCTACGAGCAGTACTTC. Protein sequence: CASSPDRPTYEQYF. The full variable domain, its missing parts supplied by reference TRBV2 and TRBJ2-7, is EPEVTQTPSHQVTQMGQEVILRCVPISNHLYFYWYRQILGQKVEFLVSFYNNEISEKSEIFDDQFSVERPDGSNFTLKIRSTKLEDSAMYFCASSPDRPTYEQYFGPGTRLTVT.

Turning to this clonotype: The junction differs from germline at one of its ends, possibly a read error. This chain links TRBV20-1 with TRBJ2-2; D may correspond to TRBD1 or TRBD2 (5 bases each). This CDR3 contains 14 residues. Germline V lookup: CDR1 DFQATT, CDR2 SNEGSKA (reference sequence). CDR3: CSAKGDLDTWELFF. CDR3 bases: TGCAGTGCTAAAGGGGACCTGGACACCTGGGAGCTGTTTTTT.

Details on this clonotype: A much larger clonotype is one base distant, so this may be a read error. This chain connects TRBV12-3 or TRBV12-4 to TRBJ1-1; TRBD1 might be the D (5 bases). The CDR3 spans 13 residues. V was shortened by 8 bases and J by 4 bases, with 14 bases between the two germline ends. The CDR3 loop is CASGALSGTEAFF. CDR3 nucleotides: TGTGCCAGCGGGGCCCTCTCGGGCACTGAAGCTTTCTTT.

The sample holds a few counts of this clonotype. The chain couples TRBV5-1 to TRBJ2-2; D is undetermined. The germline CDR1 and CDR2 sequences are SGHRS and YFSETQ. The CDR3 length is 16 residues. V was trimmed by 2 bases and J by 0 bases, leaving 11 bases between them. CDR3 loop: CASSFTQIANTGELFF. The CDR3 nucleotides are TGCGCCAGCAGCTTCACACAGATAGCGAACACCGGGGAGCTGTTTTTT. Complete variable domain (other parts from reference TRBV5-1 and TRBJ2-2): KAGVTQTPRYLIKTRGQQVTLSCSPISGHRSVSWYQQTPGQGLQFLFEYFSETQRNKGNFPGRFSGRQFSNSRSEMNVSTLELGDSALYLCASSFTQIANTGELFFGEGSRLTVL.

This clonotype was seen many times. The V call is TRBV19, the J call TRBJ2-2; 10 bases match TRBD2. Trimming at V came to 3 bases and at J to 2 bases, leaving 9 bases not matched to a gene. This CDR3 contains 18 residues. Looked up from germline, CDR1 is LNHDA and CDR2 is SQIVND (reference sequence). The CDR3 DNA follows: TGTGCCAGTAGTATCCCACTTAGCGGGAGGACCAACACCGGGGAGCTGTTTTTT. Its protein product is CASSIPLSGRTNTGELFF.

This chain joins TRBV20-1 and TRBJ1-1; 7 bases map to TRBD1. Looked up from germline, CDR1 is DFQATT and CDR2 is SNEGSKA (reference sequence). V lost 4 bases, J lost 7 bases, and 9 bases stayed unmatched. The CDR3 is made up of 13 amino acids. In nucleotides, the CDR3 is TGCAGTGCTACCGGACAGGAGACTCTTGAAGCTTTCTTT. Protein sequence: CSATGQETLEAFF.

This clonotype was counted only a few times. V usage is TRBV27 and J usage is TRBJ1-1; D remains unclear. V was shortened by 0 bases and J by 4 bases, with 9 bases between the two germline ends. Looked up from germline, CDR1 is MNHEY and CDR2 is SMNVEV (reference sequence). The CDR3 sequence is 14 residues long. CDR3 coding DNA: TGTGCCAGCAGTTTATCGAGGGCGCTCACTGAAGCTTTCTTT. Translating gives CASSLSRALTEAFF.